A single sample is the source of the 18 T cell receptor beta chains below, sequenced in a study of blood T cell repertoires in COVID-19. TCRdb's copy holds only in-frame clones and misses some; the assay was immunoSEQ multiplex PCR. In the table there are fewer than 350,000 clones, about nine tenths of which are singletons. Sequencing used PBMCs or T cells enriched from blood (not recorded which). The receptor source for this set is a woman aged 40 to 55 who had recovered from COVID-19.

The rearrangement uses TRBV5-1 and TRBJ1-4; D perhaps matches TRBD1 (5 bases). Germline CDR1 is SGHRS and CDR2 is YFSETQ. This CDR3 is built from 14 residues. Between the trimmed V and J ends, which lost 1 base and 7 bases, there was a span of 11 bases. The CDR3 coding sequence is TGCGCCAGCAGCTTGTATGCCAGGGCTGAAAAACTGTTTTTT. It translates to CASSLYARAEKLFF.

The chain combines TRBV10-2 with TRBJ1-2; D uncertain. This CDR3 contains 11 residues. Trimming pared 8 bases from V and 6 bases from J, leaving 10 bases between. CDR1 and CDR2 (germline): WSHSY, SAAADI. The CDR3 protein is CASRGGDGYTF. CDR3 DNA: TGCGCCAGCCGTGGAGGAGATGGCTACACCTTC.

V is TRBV5-1 and J is TRBJ1-2; possibly TRBD1 for D (6 bases). The CDR3 sequence is 19 residues long. CDR1 and CDR2 from the germline V gene are SGHRS and YFSETQ. Trimming took 1 base from V and 1 from J, leaving 23 bases between them. CDR3 region: CASSLWVGGGTPSNYGYTF. The CDR3 region has the DNA TGCGCCAGCAGCTTGTGGGTCGGCGGGGGCACACCTAGTAACTATGGCTACACCTTC. The entire variable domain, with the rest obtained from reference TRBV5-1 and TRBJ1-2, is as follows: KAGVTQTPRYLIKTRGQQVTLSCSPISGHRSVSWYQQTPGQGLQFLFEYFSETQRNKGNFPGRFSGRQFSNSRSEMNVSTLELGDSALYLCASSLWVGGGTPSNYGYTFGSGTRLTVV.

The V gene is TRBV7-9, the J gene TRBJ1-2; D gene ambiguous. The CDR3 is 16 amino acids. The germline gives CDR1 SEHNR, CDR2 FQNEAQ (reference sequence). The V end was cut by 5 bases, the J end by 0 bases, with 16 bases between. The chain's CDR3 is CASSPKVTQTNYGYTF. In DNA, the CDR3 is TGTGCCAGCAGCCCAAAAGTCACACAGACTAACTATGGCTACACCTTC.

The J gene is TRBJ1-2, the V gene TRBV5-1; D gene uncertain. V was shortened by 3 bases and J by 1 base, with 13 bases between the two germline ends. CDR1 is SGHRS, CDR2 YFSETQ, per germline. This CDR3 is 15 amino acids long. CDR3 bases: TGCGCCAGCAGCTACACTGTTGAGGGTAACTATGGCTACACCTTC. This codes for CASSYTVEGNYGYTF.

This chain connects TRBV9 to TRBJ1-2; the match to TRBD1 covers 10 bases. V dropped 3 bases and J dropped 8; count of bases not matched to a gene: 10. The CDR3 runs 15 residues. Germline loops: CDR1 SGDLS, CDR2 YYNGEE. The CDR3 reads CASSATRGTGEGYTF. In DNA, the CDR3 is TGTGCCAGCAGCGCCACCCGGGGGACAGGGGAAGGCTACACCTTC.

This chain joins TRBV5-1 and TRBJ2-2; perhaps TRBD2 as D (6 bases). V was trimmed by 1 base and J by 5 bases, leaving 12 bases between them. CDR3 length equals 15 residues. Germline V gene data show CDR1 as SGHRS and CDR2 as YFSETQ. CDR3 coding DNA: TGCGCCAGCAGCTTGTTCGAGGGAGGAACCGGGGAGCTGTTTTTT. Its translation is CASSLFEGGTGELFF.

The chain uses TRBV7-2 and TRBJ2-2, with 11 nucleotides matching TRBD2. The CDR3 spans 16 residues. Germline V gene lookup returns CDR1 SGHTA and CDR2 FQGNSA. V lost 0 bases and J lost 7; bases outside the gene matches: 4. The CDR3 loop reads CASSLASGRGGGELFF. CDR3 nucleotides: TGTGCCAGCAGCTTAGCTAGCGGGAGGGGTGGCGGGGAGCTGTTTTTT. Together with reference TRBV7-2 and TRBJ2-2, the CDR3 gives the full variable domain: GAGVSQSPSNKVTEKGKDVELRCDPISGHTALYWYRQSLGQGLEFLIYFQGNSAPDKSGLPSDRFSAERTGGSVSTLTIQRTQQEDSAVYLCASSLASGRGGGELFFGEGSRLTVL.

This clone was found a few times. The chain couples TRBV10-1 to TRBJ2-3, with 9 bases matching TRBD2. Losses at the gene ends were 8 bases for V and 6 bases for J; bases not matched to a gene: 6. The CDR3 is 13 amino acids. Germline-derived CDR1 and CDR2 are WNHNN and SYGVQD (reference sequence). CDR3 sequence reads: CASLSGSVDTQYF. CDR3 DNA sequence: TGCGCCAGCCTTAGCGGGAGCGTCGATACGCAGTATTTT.

This clone occurred once. J is TRBJ2-7 and V is TRBV5-5; the match to TRBD2 covers 9 bases. Germline V lookup: CDR1 SGHKS, CDR2 YYEKEE (reference sequence). CDR3 size: 16 residues. V lost 3 bases, J lost 0 bases, and 7 bases stayed unmatched. For the CDR3, the DNA is TGTGCCAGCAGCTGGTGGGGCGGGAGGGCCTCCTACGAGCAGTACTTC. Amino acid sequence: CASSWWGGRASYEQYF.

This chain joins TRBV7-9 and TRBJ2-1; the D is unclear. Germline V CDR1 and CDR2: SEHNR, FQNEAQ (reference sequence). The CDR3 sequence is 14 residues long. V was clipped by 3 bases and J by 10 bases, with 16 bases between them. This chain's CDR3 is CASSFESLLREQFF. The CDR3 DNA is TGTGCCAGCAGCTTCGAAAGTCTTCTTCGGGAGCAGTTCTTC.

The V call is TRBV5-8, the J call TRBJ1-2; no firm D call. The CDR3 sequence is 13 residues long. Trimming shortened V by 5 bases and J by 6 bases, and 14 bases separated the two germline ends. Germline loops: CDR1 SGHTS, CDR2 YDEGEE. The CDR3 protein is CASSSPAVDGYTF. The CDR3 DNA is TGTGCCAGCAGTTCCCCCGCCGTAGATGGCTACACCTTC.

The V gene is TRBV3-1 (or the pseudogene TRBV3-2), the J gene TRBJ1-3; D is unclear. The length of the CDR3 is 15 residues. Deletions cut 1 base from V and 1 base from J, with 8 bases between. CDR1 is LGHDT, CDR2 YNNKEL, per germline (reference sequence). Here the CDR3 DNA reads TGTGCCAGCAGCCAAGGGTTGCTATCTGGAAACACCATATATTTT. The encoded protein is CASSQGLLSGNTIYF.

This chain joins TRBV10-3 and TRBJ1-2; D is unclear. CDR3 length equals 12 residues. The germline CDR1 and CDR2 sequences are ENHRY and SYGVKD. V shed 7 bases and J shed 4 bases, with 10 bases lying between them. CDR3 in amino acids: CAIIAIVYGYTF. The CDR3 DNA sequence: TGTGCCATCATAGCGATTGTCTATGGCTACACCTTC.

This clone was seen a few times. The chain has TRBV10-1 and TRBJ1-1; D ambiguous. V was cut by 5 bases and J by 4 bases, with 17 bases left in between. Germline V gives CDR1 WNHNN, CDR2 SYGVQD (reference sequence). The CDR3 is 15 amino acids. CDR3 in amino acids: CASSPQSGAGTEAFF. The CDR3 DNA is TGCGCCAGCAGTCCCCAAAGTGGCGCGGGCACTGAAGCTTTCTTT.

This chain joins TRBV11-3 and TRBJ1-1, with no clear D. Trimming pared 5 bases from V and 4 bases from J, leaving 11 bases between. The CDR3 has 13 residues. The germline gives CDR1 SGHNT, CDR2 YENEEA. CDR3 bases: TGTGCCAGCAGCACCGGGGTTGGCACTGAAGCTTTCTTT. It yields the protein CASSTGVGTEAFF.

Only one count was recorded for this clone. The gene calls are TRBV4-2 and TRBJ1-6; 10 bases are a match to TRBD1. The germline V gene encodes CDR1 LGHNA and CDR2 YNFKEQ. After removal of 0 bases from V and 11 bases from J, the junction contained 7 bases not matched to a gene. This CDR3 comprises 16 residues. The CDR3 spells CASSQDTGQGRTPLHF. The CDR3 DNA sequence: TGTGCCAGCAGCCAAGATACGGGACAGGGGCGAACACCCCTCCACTTT.

The chain carries TRBV10-1 and TRBJ1-3; D is undetermined. V was trimmed by 6 bases and J by 3 bases, leaving 9 bases between them. Germline V gene lookup returns CDR1 WNHNN and CDR2 SYGVQD (reference sequence). There are 13 residues in the CDR3. This chain's CDR3 is CASSENSGNTIYF. CDR3 coding DNA: TGCGCCAGCAGCGAAAACAGTGGAAACACCATATATTTT.